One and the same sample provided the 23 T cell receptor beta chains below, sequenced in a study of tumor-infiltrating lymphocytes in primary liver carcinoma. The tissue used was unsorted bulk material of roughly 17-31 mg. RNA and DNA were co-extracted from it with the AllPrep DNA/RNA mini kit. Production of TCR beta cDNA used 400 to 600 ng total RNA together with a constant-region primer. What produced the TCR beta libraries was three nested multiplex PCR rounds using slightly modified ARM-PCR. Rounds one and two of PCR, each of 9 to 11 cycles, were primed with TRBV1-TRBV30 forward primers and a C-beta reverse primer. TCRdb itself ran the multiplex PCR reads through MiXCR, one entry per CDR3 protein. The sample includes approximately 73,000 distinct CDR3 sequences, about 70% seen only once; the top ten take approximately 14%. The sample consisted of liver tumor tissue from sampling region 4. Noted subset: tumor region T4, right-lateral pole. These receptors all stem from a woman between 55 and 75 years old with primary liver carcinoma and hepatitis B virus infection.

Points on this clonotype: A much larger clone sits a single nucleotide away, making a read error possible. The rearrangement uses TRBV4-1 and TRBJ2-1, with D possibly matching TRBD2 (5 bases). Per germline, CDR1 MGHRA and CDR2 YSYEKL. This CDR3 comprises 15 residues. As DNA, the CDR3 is TGCGCCAGCAGCCAAGCCGAGGGCTCCCACAATGAGCAGTCCTTC. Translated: CASSQAEGSHNEQSF.

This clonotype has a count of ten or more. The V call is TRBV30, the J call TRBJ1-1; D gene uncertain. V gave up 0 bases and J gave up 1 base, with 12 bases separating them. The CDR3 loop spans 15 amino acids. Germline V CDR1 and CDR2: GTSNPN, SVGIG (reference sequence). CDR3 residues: CAWSVDGRWNTEAFF. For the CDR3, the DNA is TGTGCCTGGAGTGTAGATGGACGGTGGAACACTGAAGCTTTCTTT. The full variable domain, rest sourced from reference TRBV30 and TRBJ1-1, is SQTIHQWPATLVQPVGSPLSLECTVEGTSNPNLYWYRQAAGRGLQLLFYSVGIGQISSEVPQNLSASRPQDRQFILSSKKLLLSDSGFYLCAWSVDGRWNTEAFFGQGTRLTVV.

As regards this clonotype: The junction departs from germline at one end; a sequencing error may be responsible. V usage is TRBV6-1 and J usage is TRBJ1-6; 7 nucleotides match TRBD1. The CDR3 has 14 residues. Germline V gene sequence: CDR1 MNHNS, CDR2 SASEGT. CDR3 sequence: CTSSTGTDNTPLHF. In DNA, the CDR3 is TGTACCAGCAGCACCGGGACAGACAATACACCCCTCCACTTT.

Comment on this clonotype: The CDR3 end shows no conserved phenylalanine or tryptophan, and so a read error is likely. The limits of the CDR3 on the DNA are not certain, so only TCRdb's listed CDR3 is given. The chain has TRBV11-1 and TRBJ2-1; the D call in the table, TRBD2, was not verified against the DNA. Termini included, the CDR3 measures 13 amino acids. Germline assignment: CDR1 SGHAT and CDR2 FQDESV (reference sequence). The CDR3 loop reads CANSRLGLAKEFI.

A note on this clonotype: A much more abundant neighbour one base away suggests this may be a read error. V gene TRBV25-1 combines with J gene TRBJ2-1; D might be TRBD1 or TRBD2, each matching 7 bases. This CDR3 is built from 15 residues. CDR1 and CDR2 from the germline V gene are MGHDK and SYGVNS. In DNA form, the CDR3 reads TGTGCCAGCTGTGAATATGGGGGAGGGGGCGATGAGCAGTTCTTC. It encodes CASCEYGGGGDEQFF.

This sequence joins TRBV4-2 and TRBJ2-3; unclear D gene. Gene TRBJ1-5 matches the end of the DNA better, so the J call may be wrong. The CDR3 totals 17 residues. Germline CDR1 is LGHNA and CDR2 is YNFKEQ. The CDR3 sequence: CASNPSIAGDGTDTQHF. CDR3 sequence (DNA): TGTGCCAGCAACCCAAGCATAGCGGGAGACGGCACAGATACGCAGCATTTT.

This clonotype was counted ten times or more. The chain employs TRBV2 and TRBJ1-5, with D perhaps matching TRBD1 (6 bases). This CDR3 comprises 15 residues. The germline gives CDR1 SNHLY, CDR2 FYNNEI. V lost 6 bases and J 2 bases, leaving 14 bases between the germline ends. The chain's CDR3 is CASSEQGGGNQPQHF. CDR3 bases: TGTGCCAGCAGCGAACAGGGTGGGGGCAATCAGCCCCAGCATTTT.

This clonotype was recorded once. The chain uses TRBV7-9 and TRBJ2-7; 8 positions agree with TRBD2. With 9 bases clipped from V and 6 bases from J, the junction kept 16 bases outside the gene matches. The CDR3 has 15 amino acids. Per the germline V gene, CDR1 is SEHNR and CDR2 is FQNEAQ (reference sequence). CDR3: CASGGRTSRRGEQYF. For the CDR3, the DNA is TGTGCCAGTGGAGGGCGGACTAGCAGGAGAGGCGAGCAGTACTTC. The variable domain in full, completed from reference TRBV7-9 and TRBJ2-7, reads DTGVSQNPRHKITKRGQNVTFRCDPISEHNRLYWYRQTLGQGPEFLTYFQNEAQLEKSRLLSDRFSAERPKGSFSTLEIQRTEQGDSAMYLCASGGRTSRRGEQYFGPGTRLTVT.

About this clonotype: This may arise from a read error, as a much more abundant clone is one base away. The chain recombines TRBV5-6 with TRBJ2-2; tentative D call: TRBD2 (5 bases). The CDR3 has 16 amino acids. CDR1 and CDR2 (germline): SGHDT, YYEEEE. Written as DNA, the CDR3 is TGTGCCAGCAGCTTGTCTGCTAGCCTGAACACCGGGGAGCTGGTTTTT. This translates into CASSLSASLNTGELVF. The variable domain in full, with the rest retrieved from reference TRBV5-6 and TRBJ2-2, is DAGVTQSPTHLIKTRGQQVTLRCSPKSGHDTVSWYQQALGQGPQFIFQYYEEEERQRGNFPDRFSGHQFPNYSSELNVNALLLGDSALYLCASSLSASLNTGELVFGEGSRLTVL.

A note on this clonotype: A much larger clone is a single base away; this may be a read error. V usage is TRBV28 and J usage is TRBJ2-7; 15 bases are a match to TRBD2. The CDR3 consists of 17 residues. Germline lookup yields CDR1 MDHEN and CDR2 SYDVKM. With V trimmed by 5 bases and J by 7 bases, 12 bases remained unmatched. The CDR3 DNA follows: TGTGCCAGCAGTCCTTGGACTAGCGGGAGGGTGAGTTGGGAGCAGTACTTC. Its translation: CASSPWTSGRVSWEQYF. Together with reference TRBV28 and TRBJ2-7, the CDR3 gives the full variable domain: DVKVTQSSRYLVKRTGEKVFLECVQDMDHENMFWYRQDPGLGLRLIYFSYDVKMKEKGDIPEGYSVSREKKERFSLILESASTNQTSMYLCASSPWTSGRVSWEQYFGPGTRLTVT.

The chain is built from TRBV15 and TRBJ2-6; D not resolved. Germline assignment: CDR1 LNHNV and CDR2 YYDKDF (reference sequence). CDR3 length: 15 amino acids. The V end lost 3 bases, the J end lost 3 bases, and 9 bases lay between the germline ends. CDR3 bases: TGTGCCACCAGCAGTATGGGGATTGGGGCCAACGTCCTGACTTTC. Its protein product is CATSSMGIGANVLTF. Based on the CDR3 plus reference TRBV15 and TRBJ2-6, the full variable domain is DAMVIQNPRYQVTQFGKPVTLSCSQTLNHNVMYWYQQKSSQAPKLLFHYYDKDFNNEADTPDNFQSRRPNTSFCFLDIRSPGLGDTAMYLCATSSMGIGANVLTFGAGSRLTVL.

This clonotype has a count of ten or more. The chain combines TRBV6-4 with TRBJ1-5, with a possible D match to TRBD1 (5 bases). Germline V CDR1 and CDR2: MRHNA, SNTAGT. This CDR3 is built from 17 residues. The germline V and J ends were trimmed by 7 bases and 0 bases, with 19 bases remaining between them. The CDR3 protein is CASKEGDLEDSNQPQHF. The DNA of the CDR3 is TGTGCCAGCAAGGAAGGGGATTTAGAGGATAGCAATCAGCCCCAGCATTTT.

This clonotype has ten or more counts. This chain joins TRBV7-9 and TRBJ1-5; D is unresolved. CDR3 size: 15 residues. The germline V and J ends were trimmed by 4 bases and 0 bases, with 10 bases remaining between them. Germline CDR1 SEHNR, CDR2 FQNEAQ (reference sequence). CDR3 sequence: CASSSPGNSNQPQHF. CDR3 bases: TGTGCCAGCAGCTCCCCGGGCAATAGCAATCAGCCCCAGCATTTT.

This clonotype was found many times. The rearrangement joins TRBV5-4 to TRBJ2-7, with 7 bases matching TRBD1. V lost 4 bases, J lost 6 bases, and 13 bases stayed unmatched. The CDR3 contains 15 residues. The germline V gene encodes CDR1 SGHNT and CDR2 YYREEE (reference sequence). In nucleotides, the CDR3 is TGTGCCAGCAGCCCCGACAGGGTTCAACTTGGCGAGCAGTACTTC. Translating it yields CASSPDRVQLGEQYF.

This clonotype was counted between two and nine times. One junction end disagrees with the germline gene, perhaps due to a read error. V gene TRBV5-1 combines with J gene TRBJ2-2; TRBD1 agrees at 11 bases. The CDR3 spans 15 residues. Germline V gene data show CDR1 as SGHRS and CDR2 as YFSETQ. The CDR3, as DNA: TGCGCCCGCAGCTTGGGACAGGGGGTCACCGGGGAGCTGTTTTTT. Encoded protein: CARSLGQGVTGELFF.

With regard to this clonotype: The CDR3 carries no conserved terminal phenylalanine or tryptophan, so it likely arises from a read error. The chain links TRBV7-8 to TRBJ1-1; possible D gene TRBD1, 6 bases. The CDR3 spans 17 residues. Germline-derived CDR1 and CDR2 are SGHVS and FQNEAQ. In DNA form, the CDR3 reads TGTGCCTGCAGCTTAACCGGGGGCAGGGGTTTAAGGACTGAAGCTTTCTTA. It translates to CACSLTGGRGLRTEAFL.

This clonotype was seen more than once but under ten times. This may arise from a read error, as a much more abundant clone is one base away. This CDR3 is CASTLPGSGEQYF. The CDR3 DNA follows: TGTGCCAGCACTTTACCCGGGTCGGGGGAGCAGTACTTC. The chain joins TRBV28 to TRBJ2-7; TRBD2 is a possible D gene (5 bases). The CDR3 consists of 13 residues. The germline V gene encodes CDR1 MDHEN and CDR2 SYDVKM.

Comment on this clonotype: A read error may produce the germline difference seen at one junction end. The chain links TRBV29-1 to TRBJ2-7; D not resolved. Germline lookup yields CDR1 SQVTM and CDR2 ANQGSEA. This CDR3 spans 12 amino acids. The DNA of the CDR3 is TGCAGCGTTGAATGGTCCTTTGGCGAGCACTACTTC. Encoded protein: CSVEWSFGEHYF.

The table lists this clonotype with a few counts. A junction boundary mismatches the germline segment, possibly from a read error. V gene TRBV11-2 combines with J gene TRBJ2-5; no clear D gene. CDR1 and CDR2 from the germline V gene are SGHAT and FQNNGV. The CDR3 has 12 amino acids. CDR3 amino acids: CANSYTQEAQYF. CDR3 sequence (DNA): TGTGCCAACAGCTATACCCAAGAGGCCCAGTACTTC.

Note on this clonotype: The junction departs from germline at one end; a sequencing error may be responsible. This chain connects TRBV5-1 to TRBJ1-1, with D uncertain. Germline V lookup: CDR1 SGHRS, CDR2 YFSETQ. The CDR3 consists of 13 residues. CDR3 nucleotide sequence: TGCGCCAGCAGCTTGGATAGGGCCACTGAAGCTCTCTTT. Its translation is CASSLDRATEALF.

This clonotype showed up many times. The CDR3 spells CASSLHQGRPEAFF. The CDR3, as DNA: TGTGCCAGCAGTCTCCACCAGGGGCGGCCTGAAGCTTTCTTT. The chain joins TRBV12-3 or TRBV12-4 to TRBJ1-1, with D possibly matching TRBD1 (6 bases). This CDR3 comprises 14 residues. V was clipped by 5 bases and J by 6 bases, with 16 bases between them.

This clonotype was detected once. CDR3 bases: TGTGCCAGCAACTTGCGGGGGGGGAACACTGAAGCTTTCTTT. Translating gives CASNLRGGNTEAFF. The rearrangement joins TRBV7-8 to TRBJ1-1; a possible D gene is TRBD1 (5 bases). CDR1 and CDR2 from the germline V gene are SGHVS and FQNEAQ. V lost 7 bases, J lost 1 base, and 13 bases lay in between. The CDR3 covers 14 residues. Using reference TRBV7-8 and TRBJ1-1 for the parts outside the CDR3, the full variable domain is GAGVSQSPRYKVAKRGQDVALRCDPISGHVSLFWYQQALGQGPEFLTYFQNEAQLDKSGLPSDRFFAERPEGSVSTLKIQRTQQEDSAVYLCASNLRGGNTEAFFGQGTRLTVV.

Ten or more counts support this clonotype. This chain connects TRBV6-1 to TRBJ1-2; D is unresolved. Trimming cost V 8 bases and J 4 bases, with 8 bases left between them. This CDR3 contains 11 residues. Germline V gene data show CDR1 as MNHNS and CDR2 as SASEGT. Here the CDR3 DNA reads TGTGCCAGCGGTTGGCCCTATGGCTACACCTTC. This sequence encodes CASGWPYGYTF.